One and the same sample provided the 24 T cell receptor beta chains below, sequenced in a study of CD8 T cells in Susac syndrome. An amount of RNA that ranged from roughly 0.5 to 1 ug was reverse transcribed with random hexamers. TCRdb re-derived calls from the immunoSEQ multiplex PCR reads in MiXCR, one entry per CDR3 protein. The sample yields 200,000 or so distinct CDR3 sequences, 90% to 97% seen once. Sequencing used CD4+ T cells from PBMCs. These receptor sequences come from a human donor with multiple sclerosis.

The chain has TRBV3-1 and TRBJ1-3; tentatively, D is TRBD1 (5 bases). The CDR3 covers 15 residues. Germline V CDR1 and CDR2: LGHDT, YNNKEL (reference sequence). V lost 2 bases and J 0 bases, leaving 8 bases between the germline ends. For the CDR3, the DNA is TGTGCCAGCAGCCAAAGGGGCAGCTCTGGAAACACCATATATTTT. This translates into CASSQRGSSGNTIYF. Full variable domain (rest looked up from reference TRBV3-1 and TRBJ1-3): DTAVSQTPKYLVTQMGNDKSIKCEQNLGHDTMYWYKQDSKKFLKIMFSYNNKELIINETVPNRFSPKSPDKAHLNLHINSLELGDSAVYFCASSQRGSSGNTIYFGEGSWLTVV.

The CDR3 bases are TGTGCCTGGAGAGTGATAGGGGGCTTATGGGTGCCTGAAGCTTTCTTT. Protein: CAWRVIGGLWVPEAFF. The V gene is TRBV30, the J gene TRBJ1-1, with 7 positions matching TRBD1. Germline V lookup: CDR1 GTSNPN, CDR2 SVGIG (reference sequence). The CDR3 extends over 16 amino acids. Trimming removed 3 bases from V and 6 bases from J; junction bases left unmatched: 16.

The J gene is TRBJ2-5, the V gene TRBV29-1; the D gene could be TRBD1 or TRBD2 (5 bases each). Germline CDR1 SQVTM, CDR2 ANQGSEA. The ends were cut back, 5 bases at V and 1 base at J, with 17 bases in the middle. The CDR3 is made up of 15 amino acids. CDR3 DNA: TGCAGCGTTAAGGGGAGATCCTTTATCCAAGAGACCCAGTACTTC. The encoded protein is CSVKGRSFIQETQYF. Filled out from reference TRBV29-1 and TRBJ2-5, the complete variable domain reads SAVISQKPSRDICQRGTSLTIQCQVDSQVTMMFWYRQQPGQSLTLIATANQGSEATYESGFVIDKFPISRPNLTFSTLTVSNMSPEDSSIYLCSVKGRSFIQETQYFGPGTRLLVL.

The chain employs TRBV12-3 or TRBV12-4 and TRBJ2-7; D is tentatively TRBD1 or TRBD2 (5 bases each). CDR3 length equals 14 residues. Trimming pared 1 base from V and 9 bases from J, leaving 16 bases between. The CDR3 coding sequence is TGTGCCAGCAGTTTAGGGGGACCAACCAGCGGGCAGTACTTC. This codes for CASSLGGPTSGQYF.

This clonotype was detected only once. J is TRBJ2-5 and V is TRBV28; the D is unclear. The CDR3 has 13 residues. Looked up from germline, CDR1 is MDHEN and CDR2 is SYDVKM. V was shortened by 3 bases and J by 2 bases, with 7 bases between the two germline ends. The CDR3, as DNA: TGTGCCAGCAGTTTGAACAAACAAGAGACCCAGTACTTC. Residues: CASSLNKQETQYF.

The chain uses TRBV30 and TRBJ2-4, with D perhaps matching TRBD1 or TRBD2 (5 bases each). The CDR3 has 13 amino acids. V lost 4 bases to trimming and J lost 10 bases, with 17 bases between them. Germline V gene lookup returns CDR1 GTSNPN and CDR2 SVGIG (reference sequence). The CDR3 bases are TGTGCCTGGAACCCCCGGGACGGATCAATTCAGTACTTC. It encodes CAWNPRDGSIQYF.

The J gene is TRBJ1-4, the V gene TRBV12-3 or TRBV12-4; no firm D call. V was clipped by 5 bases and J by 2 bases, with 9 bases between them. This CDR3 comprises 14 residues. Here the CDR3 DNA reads TGTGCCAGCAGTCCCAGAATTACTAATGAAAAACTGTTTTTT. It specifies CASSPRITNEKLFF.

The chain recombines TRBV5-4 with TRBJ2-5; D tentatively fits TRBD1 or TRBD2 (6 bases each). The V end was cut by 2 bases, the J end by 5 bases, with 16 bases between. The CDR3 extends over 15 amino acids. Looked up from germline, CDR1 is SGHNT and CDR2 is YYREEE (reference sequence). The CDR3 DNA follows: TGTGCCAGCAGCTTCAACAGGGATCGGGGGGAGACCCAGTACTTC. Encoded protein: CASSFNRDRGETQYF. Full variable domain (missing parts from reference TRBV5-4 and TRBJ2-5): ETGVTQSPTHLIKTRGQQVTLRCSSQSGHNTVSWYQQALGQGPQFIFQYYREEENGRGNFPPRFSGLQFPNYSSELNVNALELDDSALYLCASSFNRDRGETQYFGPGTRLLVL.

CDR3 nucleotide sequence: TGCAGCGGCGGTCAGGGGAACACTGAAGCTTTCTTT. It encodes CSGGQGNTEAFF. This sequence joins TRBV29-1 and TRBJ1-1, with D possibly being TRBD1 (5 bases). The V gene lost 7 bases and the J gene lost 1 base, with 10 bases spanning the gap. CDR1 is SQVTM and CDR2 is ANQGSEA in the germline V gene. The CDR3 totals 12 residues.

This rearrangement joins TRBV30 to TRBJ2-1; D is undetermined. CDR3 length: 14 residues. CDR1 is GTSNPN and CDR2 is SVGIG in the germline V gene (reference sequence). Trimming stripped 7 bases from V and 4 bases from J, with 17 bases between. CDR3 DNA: TGTGCCTCCGGCCACTCGCAGCCTTACAATGAGCAGTTCTTC. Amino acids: CASGHSQPYNEQFF.

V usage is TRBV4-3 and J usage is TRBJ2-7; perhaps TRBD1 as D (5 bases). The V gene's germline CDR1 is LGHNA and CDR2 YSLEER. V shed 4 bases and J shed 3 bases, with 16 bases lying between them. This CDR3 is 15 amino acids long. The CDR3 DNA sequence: TGCGCCAGCAGCCCCAAGATAGGGGCCGGCTACGAGCAGTACTTC. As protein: CASSPKIGAGYEQYF.

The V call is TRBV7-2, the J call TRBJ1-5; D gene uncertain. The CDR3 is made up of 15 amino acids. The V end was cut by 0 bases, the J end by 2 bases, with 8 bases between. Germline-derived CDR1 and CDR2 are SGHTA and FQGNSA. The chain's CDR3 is CASSLAGVGNQPQHF. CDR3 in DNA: TGTGCCAGCAGCTTAGCTGGGGTAGGCAATCAGCCCCAGCATTTT.

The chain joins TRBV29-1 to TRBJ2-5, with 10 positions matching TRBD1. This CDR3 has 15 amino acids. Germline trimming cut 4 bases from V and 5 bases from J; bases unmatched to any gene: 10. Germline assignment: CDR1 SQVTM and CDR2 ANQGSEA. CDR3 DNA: TGCAGCGTTGCGGGACAGGGGAGTCTTGGGGAGACCCAGTACTTC. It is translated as CSVAGQGSLGETQYF.

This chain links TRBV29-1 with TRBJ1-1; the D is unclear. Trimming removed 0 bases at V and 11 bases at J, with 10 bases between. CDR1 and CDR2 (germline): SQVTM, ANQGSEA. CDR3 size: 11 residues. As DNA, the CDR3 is TGCAGCGTTGAAGATCGCAATCGGGCTTTCTTT. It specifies CSVEDRNRAFF.

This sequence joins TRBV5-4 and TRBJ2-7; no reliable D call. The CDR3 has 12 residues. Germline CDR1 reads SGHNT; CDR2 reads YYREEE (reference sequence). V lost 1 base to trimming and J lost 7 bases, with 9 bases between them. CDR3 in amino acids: CASSLPSSEQYF. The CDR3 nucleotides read TGTGCCAGCAGCTTGCCCTCCAGTGAGCAGTACTTC.

Here the CDR3 DNA reads TGCAGTGCTAGAGATCTTCTAGCCGGGAAAGATTACAATGAGCAGTTCTTC. It yields the protein CSARDLLAGKDYNEQFF. V and J are TRBV20-1 and TRBJ2-1; D possibly corresponds to TRBD2 (5 bases). CDR3 length: 17 residues. In germline, CDR1 is DFQATT, CDR2 SNEGSKA (reference sequence). Trimming took 0 bases from V and 4 from J, leaving 19 bases between them.

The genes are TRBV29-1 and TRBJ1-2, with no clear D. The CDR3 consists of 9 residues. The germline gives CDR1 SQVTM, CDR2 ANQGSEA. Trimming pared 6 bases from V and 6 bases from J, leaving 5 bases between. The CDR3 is CSVADGYTF. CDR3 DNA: TGCAGCGTGGCCGATGGCTACACCTTC.

The CDR3 sequence is CSAGIEADTQYF. The CDR3 DNA sequence: TGCAGTGCTGGCATTGAAGCAGATACGCAGTATTTT. V gene TRBV20-1 combines with J gene TRBJ2-3; D gene uncertain. Germline V gives CDR1 DFQATT, CDR2 SNEGSKA (reference sequence). This CDR3 is 12 amino acids long. V shed 5 bases and J shed 4 bases, with 10 bases lying between them.

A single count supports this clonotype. This CDR3 is CASSSGTHGDTQYF. In DNA, the CDR3 is TGTGCCAGCAGCTCCGGGACACACGGGGATACGCAGTATTTT. The chain links TRBV12-3 or TRBV12-4 to TRBJ2-3; D possibly corresponds to TRBD1 (6 bases). V dropped 6 bases and J dropped 6 bases, with 16 bases sitting between them. This CDR3 spans 14 amino acids.

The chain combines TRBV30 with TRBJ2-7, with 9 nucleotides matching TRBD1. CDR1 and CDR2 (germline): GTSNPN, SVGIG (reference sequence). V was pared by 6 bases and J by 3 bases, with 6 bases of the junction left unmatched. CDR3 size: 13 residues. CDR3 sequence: CACTGTGNYEQYF. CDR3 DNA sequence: TGTGCCTGCACCGGGACAGGGAACTACGAGCAGTACTTC.

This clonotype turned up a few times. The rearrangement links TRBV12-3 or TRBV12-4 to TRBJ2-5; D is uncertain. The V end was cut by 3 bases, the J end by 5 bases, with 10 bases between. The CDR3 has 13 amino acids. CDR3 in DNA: TGTGCCAGCAGTTTGTCTGGGGTTGAGACCCAGTACTTC. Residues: CASSLSGVETQYF.

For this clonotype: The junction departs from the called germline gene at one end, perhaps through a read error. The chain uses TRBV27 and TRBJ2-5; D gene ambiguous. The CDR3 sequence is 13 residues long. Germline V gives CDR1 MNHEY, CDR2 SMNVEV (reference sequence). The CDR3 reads CASSLSYRETQYF. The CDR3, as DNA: TGTGCCAGCAGTCTATCCTACCGGGAGACCCAGTACTTC.

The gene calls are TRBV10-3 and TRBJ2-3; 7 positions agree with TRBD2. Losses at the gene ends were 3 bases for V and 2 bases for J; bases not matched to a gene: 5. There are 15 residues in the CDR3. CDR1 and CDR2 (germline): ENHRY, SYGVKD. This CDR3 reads CAISDERDFTDTQYF. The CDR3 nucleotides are TGTGCCATCAGTGATGAGCGGGATTTCACAGATACGCAGTATTTT.

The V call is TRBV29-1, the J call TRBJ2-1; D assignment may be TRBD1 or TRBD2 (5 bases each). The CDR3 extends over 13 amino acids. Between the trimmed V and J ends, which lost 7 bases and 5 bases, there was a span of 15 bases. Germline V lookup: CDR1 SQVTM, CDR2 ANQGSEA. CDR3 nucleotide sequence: TGCAGCGCCGGTGAGGGGTTTGACAATGAGCAGTTCTTC. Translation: CSAGEGFDNEQFF.